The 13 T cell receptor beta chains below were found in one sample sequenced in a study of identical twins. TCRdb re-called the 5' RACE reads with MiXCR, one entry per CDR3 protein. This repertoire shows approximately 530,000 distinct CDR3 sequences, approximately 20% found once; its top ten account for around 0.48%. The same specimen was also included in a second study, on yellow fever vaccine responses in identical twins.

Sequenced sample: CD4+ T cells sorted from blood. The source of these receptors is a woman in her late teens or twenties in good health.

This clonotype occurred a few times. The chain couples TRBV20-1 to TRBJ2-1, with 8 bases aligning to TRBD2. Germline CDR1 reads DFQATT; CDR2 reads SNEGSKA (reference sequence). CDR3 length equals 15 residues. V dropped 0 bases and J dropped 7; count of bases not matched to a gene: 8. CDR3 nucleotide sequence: TGCAGTGCTAGAGATCCAGCGGGAGAGGGTAATGAGCAGTTCTTC. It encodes CSARDPAGEGNEQFF.

In nucleotides, the CDR3 is TGTGCCAGCAGTGGACAGGGTCAAACTCGGGAGACCCAGTACTTC. It specifies CASSGQGQTRETQYF. The genes are TRBV2 and TRBJ2-5, with 7 nucleotides matching TRBD1. There are 15 residues in the CDR3. Trimming at V came to 4 bases and at J to 5 bases, leaving 10 bases not matched to a gene. Germline-derived CDR1 and CDR2 are SNHLY and FYNNEI.

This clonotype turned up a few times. The CDR3 protein is CATRGLMNTEAFF. The CDR3 DNA reads TGTGCCACCCGGGGGTTGATGAACACTGAAGCTTTCTTT. The chain recombines TRBV12-3 or TRBV12-4 with TRBJ1-1; a weak D match, TRBD1 (5 bases). V lost 10 bases and J 0 bases, leaving 12 bases between the germline ends. This CDR3 region has 13 residues.

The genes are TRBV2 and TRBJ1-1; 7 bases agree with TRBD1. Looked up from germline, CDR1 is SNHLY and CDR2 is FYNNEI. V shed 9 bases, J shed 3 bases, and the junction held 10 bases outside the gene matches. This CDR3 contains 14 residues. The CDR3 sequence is CASRKQGFDTEAFF. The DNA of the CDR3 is TGTGCCAGTAGGAAACAGGGGTTTGACACTGAAGCTTTCTTT.

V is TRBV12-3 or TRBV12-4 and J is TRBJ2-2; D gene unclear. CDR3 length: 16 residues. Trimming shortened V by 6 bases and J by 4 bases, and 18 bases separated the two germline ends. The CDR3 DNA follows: TGTGCCAGCAGGGGTGCTGGGGTAGTGATCACCGGGGAGCTGTTTTTT. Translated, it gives CASRGAGVVITGELFF.

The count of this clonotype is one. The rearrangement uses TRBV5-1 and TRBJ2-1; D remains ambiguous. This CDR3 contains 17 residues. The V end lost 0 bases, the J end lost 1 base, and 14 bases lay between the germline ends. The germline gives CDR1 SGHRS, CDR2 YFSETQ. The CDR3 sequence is CASSLGQAGGSYNEQFF. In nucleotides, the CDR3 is TGCGCCAGCAGCTTGGGTCAGGCCGGTGGTTCCTACAATGAGCAGTTCTTC.

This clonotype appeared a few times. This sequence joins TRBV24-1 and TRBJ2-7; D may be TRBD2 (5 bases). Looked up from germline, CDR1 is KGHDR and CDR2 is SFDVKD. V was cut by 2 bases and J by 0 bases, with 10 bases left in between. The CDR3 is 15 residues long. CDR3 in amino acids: CATSDSSGHSYEQYF. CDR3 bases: TGTGCCACCAGTGATTCGAGCGGCCACTCCTACGAGCAGTACTTC.

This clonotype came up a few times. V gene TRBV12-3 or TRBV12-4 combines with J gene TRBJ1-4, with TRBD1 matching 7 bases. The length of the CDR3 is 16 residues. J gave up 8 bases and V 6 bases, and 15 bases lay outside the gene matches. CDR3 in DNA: TGTGCCAGCAGCCCAACGACAGGGCGATTGGGCGAAAAACTGTTTTTT. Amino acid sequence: CASSPTTGRLGEKLFF.

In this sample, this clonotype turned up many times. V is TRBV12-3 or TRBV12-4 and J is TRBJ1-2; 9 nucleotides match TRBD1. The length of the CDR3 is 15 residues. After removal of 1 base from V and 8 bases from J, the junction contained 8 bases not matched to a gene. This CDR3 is CASSLGPQGAKGYTF. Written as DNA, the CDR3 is TGTGCCAGCAGTTTAGGGCCACAGGGGGCCAAAGGCTACACCTTC.

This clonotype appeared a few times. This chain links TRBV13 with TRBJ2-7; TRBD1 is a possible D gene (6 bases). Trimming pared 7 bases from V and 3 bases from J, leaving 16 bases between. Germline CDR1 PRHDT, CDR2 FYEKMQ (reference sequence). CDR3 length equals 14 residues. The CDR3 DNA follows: TGTGCCAGCACCACCCAGGGGCACAACTACGAGCAGTACTTC. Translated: CASTTQGHNYEQYF. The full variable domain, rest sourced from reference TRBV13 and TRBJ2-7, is AAGVIQSPRHLIKEKRETATLKCYPIPRHDTVYWYQQGPGQDPQFLISFYEKMQSDKGSIPDRFSAQQFSDYHSELNMSSLELGDSALYFCASTTQGHNYEQYFGPGTRLTVT.

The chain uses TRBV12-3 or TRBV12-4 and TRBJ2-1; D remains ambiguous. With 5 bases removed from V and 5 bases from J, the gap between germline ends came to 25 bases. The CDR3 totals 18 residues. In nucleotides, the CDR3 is TGTGCCAGCAGTCCCCCAACAATATACGGGTTGCACAACAATGAGCAGTTCTTC. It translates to CASSPPTIYGLHNNEQFF.

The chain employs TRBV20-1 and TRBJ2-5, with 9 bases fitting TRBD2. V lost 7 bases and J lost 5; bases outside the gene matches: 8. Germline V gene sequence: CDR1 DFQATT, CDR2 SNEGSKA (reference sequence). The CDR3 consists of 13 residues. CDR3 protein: CSVPSGTTETQYF. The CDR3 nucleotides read TGCAGTGTACCTAGCGGGACGACGGAGACCCAGTACTTC.

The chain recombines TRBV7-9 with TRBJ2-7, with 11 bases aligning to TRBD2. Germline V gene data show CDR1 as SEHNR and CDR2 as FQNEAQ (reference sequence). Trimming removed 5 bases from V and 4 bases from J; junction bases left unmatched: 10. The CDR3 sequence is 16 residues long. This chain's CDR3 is CASSRSGTSGSYEQYF. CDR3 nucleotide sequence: TGTGCCAGCAGCCGCTCCGGGACTAGCGGATCTTACGAGCAGTACTTC.